The clone carrying this TCR beta chain was found many times. Building the TCR beta libraries relied on iRepertoire HTBI primers, and CDR3 regions underwent Arm-PCR. TCRdb re-derived calls from the multiplex PCR reads in MiXCR, one entry per CDR3 protein. The sample has roughly 300,000 distinct CDR3 sequences; 20% to 25% are singletons. The data are from a study of regulatory T cells in long-lasting Graves disease. Germline V gives CDR1 SNHLY, CDR2 FYNNEI. Deletions cut 4 bases from V and 0 bases from J, with 9 bases between. This CDR3 has 14 amino acids. Documented time point: persistent/refractory GD, antithyroid drugs over 5 years with positive TRAb. The authors made the TCR library using RNA they extracted from PBMCs.

Source: peripheral blood mononuclear cells (PBMCs), taken when the disease was refractory, from a patient treated with antithyroid drugs. The V and J genes are TRBV2 and TRBJ2-5; D ambiguous. The clonotype comes from a female donor with Graves disease. The chain's CDR3 is CASSVGRNQETQYF. The CDR3 nucleotides are TGTGCCAGCAGTGTTGGACGGAACCAAGAGACCCAGTACTTC.